The next 9 T cell receptor beta chains were all read from a single sample in a study of cytomegalovirus exposure and HLA in healthy donors. The PCR contained 60 Vbeta and 13 Jbeta primers. Sequenced by immunoSEQ multiplex PCR; TCRdb stores in-frame clones only, minus some. The sample lists some 170,000 clones, about two thirds occurring once. Sample: PBMCs. The receptors derive from a human donor in good health.

This chain joins TRBV5-6 and TRBJ1-1, with D possibly being TRBD1 (6 bases). The CDR3 is made up of 14 amino acids. With 5 bases removed from V and 4 bases from J, the gap between germline ends came to 15 bases. CDR1 and CDR2 from the germline V gene are SGHDT and YYEEEE. CDR3 loop: CASRGRTGLTEAFF. Here the CDR3 DNA reads TGTGCCAGCAGAGGGAGAACAGGGCTCACTGAAGCTTTCTTT.

The chain joins TRBV15 to TRBJ2-3; TRBD2 agrees at 8 bases. Germline V gene lookup returns CDR1 LNHNV and CDR2 YYDKDF (reference sequence). With V trimmed by 5 bases and J by 4 bases, 5 bases remained unmatched. The CDR3 length is 14 residues. CDR3 DNA: TGTGCCACCAGCGACCCAGCGGGGGCAGATACGCAGTATTTT. Protein: CATSDPAGADTQYF.

This chain joins TRBV5-4 and TRBJ2-7, with 8 bases matching TRBD1. The germline gives CDR1 SGHNT, CDR2 YYREEE (reference sequence). V shed 4 bases, J shed 2 bases, and the junction held 2 bases outside the gene matches. This CDR3 contains 13 residues. CDR3 amino acids: CASSAGQAYEQYF. The CDR3 DNA follows: TGTGCCAGCAGCGCGGGACAGGCCTACGAGCAGTACTTC.

The chain is built from TRBV5-1 and TRBJ2-3, with TRBD2 matching over 7 bases. Per germline, CDR1 SGHRS and CDR2 YFSETQ. CDR3 length: 15 amino acids. V dropped 7 bases and J dropped 2; count of bases not matched to a gene: 10. CDR3 in DNA: TGCGCCAGCTCCCAGCTAGCGGAATTCACAGATACGCAGTATTTT. As protein: CASSQLAEFTDTQYF.

The chain uses TRBV9 and TRBJ2-3; 9 bases fit TRBD2. This CDR3 is built from 16 residues. Per germline, CDR1 SGDLS and CDR2 YYNGEE. V dropped 0 bases and J dropped 1; count of bases not matched to a gene: 3. CDR3 nucleotide sequence: TGTGCCAGCAGCGTAGCCGGCGGGGGGGGCACAGATACGCAGTATTTT. Translating gives CASSVAGGGGTDTQYF.

The rearrangement uses TRBV4-1 and TRBJ1-1; the D gene is possibly TRBD1 (5 bases). The germline gives CDR1 MGHRA, CDR2 YSYEKL. This CDR3 spans 13 amino acids. The V end was cut by 3 bases, the J end by 4 bases, with 9 bases between. The CDR3 reads CASSQGGRTEAFF. CDR3 DNA: TGCGCCAGCAGCCAGGGGGGACGCACTGAAGCTTTCTTT.

The V call is TRBV4-1, the J call TRBJ1-3; 8 bases agree with TRBD1. This CDR3 region has 15 residues. The V and J ends lost 0 bases and 4 bases, in that order; junction bases with no gene match: 2. Per the germline V gene, CDR1 is MGHRA and CDR2 is YSYEKL. The CDR3 loop is CASSQEGDRGNTIYF. DNA of the CDR3: TGCGCCAGCAGCCAAGAAGGGGACAGGGGAAACACCATATATTTT.

This rearrangement joins TRBV11-2 to TRBJ1-3; D unclear. Germline V gene lookup returns CDR1 SGHAT and CDR2 FQNNGV. V dropped 5 bases and J dropped 0 bases, with 14 bases sitting between them. The CDR3 has 16 residues. CDR3 in DNA: TGTGCCAGCAGCCCTAGCAGTCACAGCTCTGGAAACACCATATATTTT. It encodes CASSPSSHSSGNTIYF.

The rearrangement links TRBV2 to TRBJ2-1; a weak D match, TRBD1 (6 bases). Trimming took off 6 bases at V and 1 base at J, with 13 bases between the two ends. This CDR3 contains 15 residues. Germline V gene data show CDR1 as SNHLY and CDR2 as FYNNEI. This CDR3 reads CASSPDSASYNEQFF. DNA of the CDR3: TGTGCCAGCAGCCCGGACAGCGCATCCTACAATGAGCAGTTCTTC.